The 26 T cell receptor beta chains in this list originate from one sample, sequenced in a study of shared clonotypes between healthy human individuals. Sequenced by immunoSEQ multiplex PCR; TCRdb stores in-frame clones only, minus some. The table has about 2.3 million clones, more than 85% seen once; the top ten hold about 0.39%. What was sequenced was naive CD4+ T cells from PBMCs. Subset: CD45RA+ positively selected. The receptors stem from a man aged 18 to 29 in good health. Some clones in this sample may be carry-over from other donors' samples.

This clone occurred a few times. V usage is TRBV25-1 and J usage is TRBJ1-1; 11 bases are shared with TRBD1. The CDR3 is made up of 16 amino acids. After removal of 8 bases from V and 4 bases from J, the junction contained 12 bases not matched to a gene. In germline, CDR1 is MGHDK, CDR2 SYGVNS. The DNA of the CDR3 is TGTGCCAGCCAAGGACAGGGGGCAGGTAGGTTCACTGAAGCTTTCTTT. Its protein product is CASQGQGAGRFTEAFF.

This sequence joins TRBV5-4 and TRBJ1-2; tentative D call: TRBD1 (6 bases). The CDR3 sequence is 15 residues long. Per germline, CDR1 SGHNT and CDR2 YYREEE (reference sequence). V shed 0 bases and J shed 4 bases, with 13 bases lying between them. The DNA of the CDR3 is TGTGCCAGCAGCTTGGAACAGGGAGGTTTCTATGGCTACACCTTC. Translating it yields CASSLEQGGFYGYTF.

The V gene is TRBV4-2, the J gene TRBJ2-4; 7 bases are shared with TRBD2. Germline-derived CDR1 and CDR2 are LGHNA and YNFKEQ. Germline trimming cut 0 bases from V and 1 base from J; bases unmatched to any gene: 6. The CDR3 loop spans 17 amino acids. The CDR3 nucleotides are TGTGCCAGCAGCCAAGAGCTAGCGGCCGGGGCCAAAAACATTCAGTACTTC. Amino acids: CASSQELAAGAKNIQYF.

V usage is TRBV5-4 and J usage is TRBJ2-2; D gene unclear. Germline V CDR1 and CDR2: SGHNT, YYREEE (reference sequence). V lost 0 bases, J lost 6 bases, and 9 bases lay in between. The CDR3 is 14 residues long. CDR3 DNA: TGTGCCAGCAGCTTGGATTCCAAACCCGGGGAGCTGTTTTTT. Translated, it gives CASSLDSKPGELFF.

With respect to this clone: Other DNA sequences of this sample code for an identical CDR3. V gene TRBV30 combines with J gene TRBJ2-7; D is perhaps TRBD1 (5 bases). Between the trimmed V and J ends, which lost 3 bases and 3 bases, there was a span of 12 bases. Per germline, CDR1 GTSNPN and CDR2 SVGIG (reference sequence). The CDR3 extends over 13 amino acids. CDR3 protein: CAWSPDRNYEQYF. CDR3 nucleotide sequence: TGTGCCTGGAGCCCTGACAGAAACTACGAGCAGTACTTC.

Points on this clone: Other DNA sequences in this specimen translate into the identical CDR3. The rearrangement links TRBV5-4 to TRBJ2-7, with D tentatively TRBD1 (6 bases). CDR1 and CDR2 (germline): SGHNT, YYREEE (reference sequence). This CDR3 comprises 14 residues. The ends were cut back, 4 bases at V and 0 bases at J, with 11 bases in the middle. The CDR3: CASSPGVSSYEQYF. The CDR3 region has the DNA TGTGCCAGCAGCCCAGGGGTGAGCTCCTACGAGCAGTACTTC.

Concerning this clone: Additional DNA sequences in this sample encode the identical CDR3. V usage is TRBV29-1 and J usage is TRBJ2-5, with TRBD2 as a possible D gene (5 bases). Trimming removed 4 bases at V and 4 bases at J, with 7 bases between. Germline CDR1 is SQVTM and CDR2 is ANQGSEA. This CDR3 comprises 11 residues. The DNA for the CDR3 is TGCAGCGTTGCCCGGGGAGAGACCCAGTACTTC. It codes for CSVARGETQYF.

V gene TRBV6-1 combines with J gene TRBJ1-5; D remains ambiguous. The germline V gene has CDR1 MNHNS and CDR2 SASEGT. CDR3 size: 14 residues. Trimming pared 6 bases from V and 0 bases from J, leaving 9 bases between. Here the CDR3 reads CASSKGYSNQPQHF. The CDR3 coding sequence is TGTGCCAGCAGCAAAGGTTATAGCAATCAGCCCCAGCATTTT.

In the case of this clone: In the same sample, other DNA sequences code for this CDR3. As DNA, the CDR3 is TGCAGCGTTGAAGATGGGGCGGAGACCCAGTACTTC. It specifies CSVEDGAETQYF. The rearrangement links TRBV29-1 to TRBJ2-5, with D perhaps matching TRBD1 (5 bases). CDR3 size: 12 residues. V dropped 0 bases and J dropped 5 bases, with 7 bases sitting between them. Germline V lookup: CDR1 SQVTM, CDR2 ANQGSEA. Full variable domain (missing parts from reference TRBV29-1 and TRBJ2-5): SAVISQKPSRDICQRGTSLTIQCQVDSQVTMMFWYRQQPGQSLTLIATANQGSEATYESGFVIDKFPISRPNLTFSTLTVSNMSPEDSSIYLCSVEDGAETQYFGPGTRLLVL.

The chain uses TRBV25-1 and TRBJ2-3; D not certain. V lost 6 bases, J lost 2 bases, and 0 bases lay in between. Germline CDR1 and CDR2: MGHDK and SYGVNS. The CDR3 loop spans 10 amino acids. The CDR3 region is CASSTDTQYF. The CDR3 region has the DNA TGTGCCAGCAGCACAGATACGCAGTATTTT.

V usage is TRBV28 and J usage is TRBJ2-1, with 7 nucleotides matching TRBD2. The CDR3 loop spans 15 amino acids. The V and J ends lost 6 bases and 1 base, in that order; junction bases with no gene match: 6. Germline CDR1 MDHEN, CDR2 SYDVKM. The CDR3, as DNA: TGTGCCAGCAGCAAGAGCGGGACTTCCTACAATGAGCAGTTCTTC. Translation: CASSKSGTSYNEQFF. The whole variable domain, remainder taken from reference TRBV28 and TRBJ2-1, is DVKVTQSSRYLVKRTGEKVFLECVQDMDHENMFWYRQDPGLGLRLIYFSYDVKMKEKGDIPEGYSVSREKKERFSLILESASTNQTSMYLCASSKSGTSYNEQFFGPGTRLTVL.

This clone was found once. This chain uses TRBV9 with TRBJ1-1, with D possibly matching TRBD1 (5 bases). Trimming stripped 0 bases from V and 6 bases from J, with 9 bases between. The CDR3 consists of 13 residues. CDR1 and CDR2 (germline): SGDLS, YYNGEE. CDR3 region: CASSVGGAAEAFF. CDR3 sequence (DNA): TGTGCCAGCAGCGTAGGAGGGGCCGCTGAAGCTTTCTTT.

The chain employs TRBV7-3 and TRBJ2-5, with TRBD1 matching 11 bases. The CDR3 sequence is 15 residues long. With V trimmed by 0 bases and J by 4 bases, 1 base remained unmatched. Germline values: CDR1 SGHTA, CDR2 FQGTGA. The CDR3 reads CASSLTGTGGETQYF. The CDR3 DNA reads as TGTGCCAGCAGCTTAACGGGGACAGGGGGAGAGACCCAGTACTTC.

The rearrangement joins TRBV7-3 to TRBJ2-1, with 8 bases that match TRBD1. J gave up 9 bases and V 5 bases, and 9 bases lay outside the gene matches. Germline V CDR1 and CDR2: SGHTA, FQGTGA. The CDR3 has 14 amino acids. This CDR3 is CASSRNRGISEQFF. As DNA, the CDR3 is TGTGCCAGCAGCCGAAACAGGGGGATCAGTGAGCAGTTCTTC.

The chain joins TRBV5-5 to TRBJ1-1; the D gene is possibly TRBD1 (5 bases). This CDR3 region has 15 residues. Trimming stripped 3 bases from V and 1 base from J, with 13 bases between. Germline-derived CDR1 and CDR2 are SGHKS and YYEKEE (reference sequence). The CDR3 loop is CASSYTQGANTEAFF. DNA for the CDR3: TGTGCCAGCAGCTATACGCAGGGCGCGAACACTGAAGCTTTCTTT.

In DNA, the CDR3 is TGTGCCAGCAGCTTGGGTCCCGAGCAGTACTTC. Protein: CASSLGPEQYF. This chain links TRBV5-4 with TRBJ2-7; D is ambiguous. Trimming shortened V by 0 bases and J by 6 bases, and 4 bases separated the two germline ends. The CDR3 is made up of 11 amino acids. The germline gives CDR1 SGHNT, CDR2 YYREEE (reference sequence).

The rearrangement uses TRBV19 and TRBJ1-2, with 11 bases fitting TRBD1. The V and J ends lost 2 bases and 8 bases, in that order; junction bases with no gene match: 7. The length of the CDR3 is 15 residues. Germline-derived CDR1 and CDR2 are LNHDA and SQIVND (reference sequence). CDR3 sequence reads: CASSIPGQGEGGYTF. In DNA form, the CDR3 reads TGTGCCAGTAGTATACCGGGACAGGGGGAAGGCGGCTACACCTTC.

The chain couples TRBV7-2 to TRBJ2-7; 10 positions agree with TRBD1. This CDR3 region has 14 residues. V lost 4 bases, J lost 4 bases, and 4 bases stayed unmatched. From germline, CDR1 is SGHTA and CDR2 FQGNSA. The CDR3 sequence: CASSSDRGRYEQYF. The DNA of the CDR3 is TGTGCCAGCAGCTCCGACAGGGGGCGATACGAGCAGTACTTC.

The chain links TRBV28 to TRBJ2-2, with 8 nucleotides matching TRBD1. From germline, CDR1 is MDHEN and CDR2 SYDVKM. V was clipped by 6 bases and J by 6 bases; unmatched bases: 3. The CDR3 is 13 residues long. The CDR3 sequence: CASSRTGPGELFF. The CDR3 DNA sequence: TGTGCCAGCAGCCGGACAGGGCCCGGGGAGCTGTTTTTT.

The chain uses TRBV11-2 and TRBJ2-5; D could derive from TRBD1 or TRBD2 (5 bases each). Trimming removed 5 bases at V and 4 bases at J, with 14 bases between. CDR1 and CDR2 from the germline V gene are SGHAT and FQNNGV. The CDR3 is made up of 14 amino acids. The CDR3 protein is CASSPTGGPETQYF. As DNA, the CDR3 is TGTGCCAGCAGCCCTACTGGGGGTCCAGAGACCCAGTACTTC.

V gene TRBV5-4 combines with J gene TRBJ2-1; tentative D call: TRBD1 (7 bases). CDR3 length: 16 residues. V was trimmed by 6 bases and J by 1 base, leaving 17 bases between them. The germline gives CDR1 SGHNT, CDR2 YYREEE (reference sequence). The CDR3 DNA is TGTGCCAGCACCCCAGGGGGGAGTAGGTCCTACAATGAGCAGTTCTTC. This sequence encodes CASTPGGSRSYNEQFF.

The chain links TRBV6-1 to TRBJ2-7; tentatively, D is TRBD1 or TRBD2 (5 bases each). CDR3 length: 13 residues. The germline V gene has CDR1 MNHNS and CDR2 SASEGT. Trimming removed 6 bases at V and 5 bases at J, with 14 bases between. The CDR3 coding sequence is TGTGCCAGCAGGACCGGGGCGCATAACGAGCAGTACTTC. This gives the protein CASRTGAHNEQYF.

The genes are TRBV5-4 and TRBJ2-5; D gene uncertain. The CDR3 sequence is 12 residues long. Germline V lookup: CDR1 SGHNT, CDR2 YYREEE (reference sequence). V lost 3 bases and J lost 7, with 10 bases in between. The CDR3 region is CASSYTSGTQYF. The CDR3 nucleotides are TGTGCCAGCAGCTACACCTCAGGGACCCAGTACTTC.

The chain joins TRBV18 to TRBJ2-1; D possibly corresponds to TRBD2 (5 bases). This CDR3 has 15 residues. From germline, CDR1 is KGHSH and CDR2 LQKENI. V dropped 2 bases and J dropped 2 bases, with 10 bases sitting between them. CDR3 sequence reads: CASSPVLAPYNEQFF. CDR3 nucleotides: TGTGCCAGCTCACCAGTTCTAGCCCCCTACAATGAGCAGTTCTTC.

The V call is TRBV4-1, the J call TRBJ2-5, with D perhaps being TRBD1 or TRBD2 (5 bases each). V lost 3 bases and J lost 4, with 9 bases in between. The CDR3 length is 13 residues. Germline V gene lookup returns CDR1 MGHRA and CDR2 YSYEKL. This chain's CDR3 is CASSQGVGETQYF. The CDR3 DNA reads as TGCGCCAGCAGCCAGGGGGTCGGAGAGACCCAGTACTTC.

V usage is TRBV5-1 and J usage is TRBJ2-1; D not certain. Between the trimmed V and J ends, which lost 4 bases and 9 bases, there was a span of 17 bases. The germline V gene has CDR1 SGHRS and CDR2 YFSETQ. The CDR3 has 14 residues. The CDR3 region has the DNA TGCGCCAGCAGCCGGCTGGGCGTTGCGAGTGAGCAGTTCTTC. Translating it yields CASSRLGVASEQFF.